This entry describes one T cell receptor (beta chain). The data derive from a study of blood T cell repertoires in COVID-19. Study in general: Donors in the United States, Italy and Spain gave samples during acute or convalescent COVID-19. T cells, B-cell-depleted T cells, or PBMCs supplied cDNA or gDNA.

Germline V lookup: CDR1 SGHRS, CDR2 YFSETQ. This CDR3 is built from 15 residues. The V end lost 3 bases, the J end lost 1 base, and 8 bases lay between the germline ends. As handled by the study authors: Using reference gene primer amplification, nucleated cell counts were estimated. Using immunoSEQ multiplex PCR, the repertoire was profiled, and TCRdb retains in-frame clones only, with some absent. From that table come the V and J calls and clone size; the DNA was used to work out D and trimming. The data contain some 110,000 clones, more than 85% of them seen just once; the ten biggest clones take up 6%.

Input material: peripheral blood. The TCR comes from a human donor in a cohort sampled during active COVID-19. The V and J genes are TRBV5-1 and TRBJ2-6; maybe TRBD1 (6 bases). CDR3 protein: CASSWTASGANVLTF. The CDR3 nucleotides are TGCGCCAGCAGCTGGACAGCATCTGGGGCCAACGTCCTGACTTTC.